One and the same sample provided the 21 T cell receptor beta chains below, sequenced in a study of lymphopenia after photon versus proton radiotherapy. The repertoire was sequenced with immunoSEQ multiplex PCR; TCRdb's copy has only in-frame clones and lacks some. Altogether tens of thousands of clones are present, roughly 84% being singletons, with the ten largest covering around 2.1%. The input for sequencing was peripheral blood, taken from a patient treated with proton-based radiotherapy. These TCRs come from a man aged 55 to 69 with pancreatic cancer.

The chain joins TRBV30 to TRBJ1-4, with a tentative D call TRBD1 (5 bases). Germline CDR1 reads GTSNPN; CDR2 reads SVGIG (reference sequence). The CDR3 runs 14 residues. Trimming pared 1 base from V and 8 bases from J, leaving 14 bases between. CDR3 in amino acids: CAWSALSGHEKLFF. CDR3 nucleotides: TGTGCCTGGAGTGCCTTGTCGGGGCACGAAAAACTGTTTTTT. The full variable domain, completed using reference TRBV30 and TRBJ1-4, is SQTIHQWPATLVQPVGSPLSLECTVEGTSNPNLYWYRQAAGRGLQLLFYSVGIGQISSEVPQNLSASRPQDRQFILSSKKLLLSDSGFYLCAWSALSGHEKLFFGSGTQLSVL.

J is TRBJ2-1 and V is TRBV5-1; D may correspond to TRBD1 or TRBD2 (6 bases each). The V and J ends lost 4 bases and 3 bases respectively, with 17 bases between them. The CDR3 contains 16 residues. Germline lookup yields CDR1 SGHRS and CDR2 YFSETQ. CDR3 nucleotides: TGCGCCAGCAGCGCGGCGGAGGGGGGTGGCTACAATGAGCAGTTCTTC. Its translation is CASSAAEGGGYNEQFF.

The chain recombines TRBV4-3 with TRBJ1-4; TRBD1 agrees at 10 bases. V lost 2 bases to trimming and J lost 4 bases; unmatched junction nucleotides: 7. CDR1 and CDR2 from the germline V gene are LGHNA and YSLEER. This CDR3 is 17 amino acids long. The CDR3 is CASSQFRQGAVNEKLFF. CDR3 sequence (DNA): TGCGCCAGCAGCCAATTTCGACAGGGGGCTGTTAATGAAAAACTGTTTTTT.

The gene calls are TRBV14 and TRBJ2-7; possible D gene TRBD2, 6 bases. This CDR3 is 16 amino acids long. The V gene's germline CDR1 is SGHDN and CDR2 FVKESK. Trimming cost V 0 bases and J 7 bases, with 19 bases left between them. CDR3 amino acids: CASSQDDGTGVWEQYF. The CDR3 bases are TGTGCCAGCAGCCAAGATGACGGGACGGGGGTCTGGGAGCAGTACTTC. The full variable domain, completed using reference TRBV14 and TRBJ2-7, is EAGVTQFPSHSVIEKGQTVTLRCDPISGHDNLYWYRRVMGKEIKFLLHFVKESKQDESGMPNNRFLAERTGGTYSTLKVQPAELEDSGVYFCASSQDDGTGVWEQYFGPGTRLTVT.

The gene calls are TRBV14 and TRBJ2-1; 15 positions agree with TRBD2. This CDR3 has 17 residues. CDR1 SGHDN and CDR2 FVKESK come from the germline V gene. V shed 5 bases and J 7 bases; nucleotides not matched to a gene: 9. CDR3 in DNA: TGTGCCAGCAGCGAGCGACTGGGGACTAGCGGGGGGAATGAGCAGTTCTTC. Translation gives CASSERLGTSGGNEQFF.

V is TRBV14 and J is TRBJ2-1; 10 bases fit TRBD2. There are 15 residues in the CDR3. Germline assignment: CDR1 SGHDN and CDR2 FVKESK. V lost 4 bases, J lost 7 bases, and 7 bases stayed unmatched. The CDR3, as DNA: TGTGCCAGCAGCCTCCGGACTAGCGGATCAAATGAGCAGTTCTTC. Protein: CASSLRTSGSNEQFF.

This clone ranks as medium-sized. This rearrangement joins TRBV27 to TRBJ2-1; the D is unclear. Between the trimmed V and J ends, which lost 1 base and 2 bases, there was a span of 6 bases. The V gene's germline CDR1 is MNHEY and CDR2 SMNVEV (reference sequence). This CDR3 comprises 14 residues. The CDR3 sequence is CASSLYGPYNEQFF. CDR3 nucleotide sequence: TGTGCCAGCAGTTTATACGGCCCCTACAATGAGCAGTTCTTC.

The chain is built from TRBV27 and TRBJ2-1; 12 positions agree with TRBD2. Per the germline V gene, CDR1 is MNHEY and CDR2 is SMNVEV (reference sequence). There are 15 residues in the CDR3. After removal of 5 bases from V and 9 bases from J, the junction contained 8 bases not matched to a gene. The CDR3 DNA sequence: TGTGCCAGCAGTCCTTGGACTAGCGGGAATTTTGAGCAGTTCTTC. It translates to CASSPWTSGNFEQFF.

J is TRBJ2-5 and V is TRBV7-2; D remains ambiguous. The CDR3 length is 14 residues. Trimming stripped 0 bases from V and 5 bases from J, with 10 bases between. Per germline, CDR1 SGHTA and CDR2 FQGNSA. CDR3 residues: CASSLAGTEETQYF. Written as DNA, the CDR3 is TGTGCCAGCAGCTTAGCGGGAACTGAGGAGACCCAGTACTTC.

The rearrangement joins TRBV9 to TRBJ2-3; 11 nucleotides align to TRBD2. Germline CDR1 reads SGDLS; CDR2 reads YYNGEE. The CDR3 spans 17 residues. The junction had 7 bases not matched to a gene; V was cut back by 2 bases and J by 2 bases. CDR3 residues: CASSVVGTSGPTDTQYF. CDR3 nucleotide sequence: TGTGCCAGCAGCGTCGTCGGGACTAGCGGACCCACAGATACGCAGTATTTT.

CDR3 DNA sequence: TGTGCCAGCAGCCCGGACCCCCCTACTGGGGCCAACGTCCTGACTTTC. Protein product: CASSPDPPTGANVLTF. This chain connects TRBV14 to TRBJ2-6; D call uncertain. V lost 4 bases, J lost 2 bases, and 12 bases lay in between. The CDR3 has 16 amino acids. Germline V CDR1 and CDR2: SGHDN, FVKESK. Supplemented by reference TRBV14 and TRBJ2-6, the full variable domain reads EAGVTQFPSHSVIEKGQTVTLRCDPISGHDNLYWYRRVMGKEIKFLLHFVKESKQDESGMPNNRFLAERTGGTYSTLKVQPAELEDSGVYFCASSPDPPTGANVLTFGAGSRLTVL.

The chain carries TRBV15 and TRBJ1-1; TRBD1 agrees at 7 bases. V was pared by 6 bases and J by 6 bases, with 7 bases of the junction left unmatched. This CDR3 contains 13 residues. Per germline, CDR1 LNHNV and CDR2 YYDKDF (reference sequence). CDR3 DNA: TGTGCCACCAGGAGACAGGGCTCCTCTGAAGCTTTCTTT. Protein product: CATRRQGSSEAFF.

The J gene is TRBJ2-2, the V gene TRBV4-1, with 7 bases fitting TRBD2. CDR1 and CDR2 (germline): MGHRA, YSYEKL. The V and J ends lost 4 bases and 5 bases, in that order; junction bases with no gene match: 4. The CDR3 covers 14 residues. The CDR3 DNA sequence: TGCGCCAGCAGCCTTGTCGGGGGGACCGGGGAGCTGTTTTTT. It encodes CASSLVGGTGELFF.

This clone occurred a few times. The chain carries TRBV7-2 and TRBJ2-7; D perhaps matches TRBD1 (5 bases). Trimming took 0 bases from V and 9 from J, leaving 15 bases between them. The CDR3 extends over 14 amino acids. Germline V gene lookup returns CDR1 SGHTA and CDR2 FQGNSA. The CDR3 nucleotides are TGTGCCAGCAGCTTAGCCCAGGGCGGTGCGGCGCAGTACTTC. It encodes CASSLAQGGAAQYF.

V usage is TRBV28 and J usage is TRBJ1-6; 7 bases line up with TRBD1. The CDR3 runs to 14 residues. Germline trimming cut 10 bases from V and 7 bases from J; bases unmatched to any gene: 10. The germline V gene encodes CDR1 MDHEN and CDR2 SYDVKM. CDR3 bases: TGTGCCACTGGGGAGACAGGGAGGAATTCACCCCTCCACTTT. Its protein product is CATGETGRNSPLHF.

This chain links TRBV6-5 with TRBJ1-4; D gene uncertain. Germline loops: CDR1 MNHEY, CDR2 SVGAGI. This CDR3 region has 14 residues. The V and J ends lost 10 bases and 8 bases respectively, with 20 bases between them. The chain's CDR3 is CAIKSADKKEKLFF. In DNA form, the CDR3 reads TGTGCCATCAAATCAGCAGACAAAAAAGAAAAACTGTTTTTT.

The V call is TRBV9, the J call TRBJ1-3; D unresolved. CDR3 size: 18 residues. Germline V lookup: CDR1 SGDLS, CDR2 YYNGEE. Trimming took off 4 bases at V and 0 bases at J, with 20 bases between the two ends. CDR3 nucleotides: TGTGCCAGCAGCCCCACAAACCCTCGACCGTACTCTGGAAACACCATATATTTT. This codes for CASSPTNPRPYSGNTIYF.

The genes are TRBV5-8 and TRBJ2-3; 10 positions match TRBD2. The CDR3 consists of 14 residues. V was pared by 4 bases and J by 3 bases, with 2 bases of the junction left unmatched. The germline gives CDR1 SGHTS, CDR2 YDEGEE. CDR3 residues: CASSRGLATDTQYF. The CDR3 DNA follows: TGTGCCAGCAGCCGGGGACTAGCGACAGATACGCAGTATTTT. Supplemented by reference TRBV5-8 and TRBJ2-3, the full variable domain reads EAGVTQSPTHLIKTRGQQATLRCSPISGHTSVYWYQQALGLGLQFLLWYDEGEERNRGNFPPRFSGRQFPNYSSELNVNALELEDSALYLCASSRGLATDTQYFGPGTRLTVL.

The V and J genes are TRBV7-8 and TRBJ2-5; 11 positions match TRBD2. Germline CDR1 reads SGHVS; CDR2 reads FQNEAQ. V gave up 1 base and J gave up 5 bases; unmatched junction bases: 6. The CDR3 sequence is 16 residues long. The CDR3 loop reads CASSLGIAGGLETQYF. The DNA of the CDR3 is TGTGCCAGCAGCTTAGGAATAGCGGGAGGGTTGGAGACCCAGTACTTC. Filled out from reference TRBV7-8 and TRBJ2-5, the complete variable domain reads GAGVSQSPRYKVAKRGQDVALRCDPISGHVSLFWYQQALGQGPEFLTYFQNEAQLDKSGLPSDRFFAERPEGSVSTLKIQRTQQEDSAVYLCASSLGIAGGLETQYFGPGTRLLVL.

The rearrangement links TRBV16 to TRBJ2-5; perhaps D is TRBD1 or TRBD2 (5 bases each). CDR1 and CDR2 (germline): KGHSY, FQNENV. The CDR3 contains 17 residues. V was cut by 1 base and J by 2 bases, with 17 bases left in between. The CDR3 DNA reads TGTGCCAGCAGCCAATTCCGGGGCAGGAGCTTTCAAGAGACCCAGTACTTC. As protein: CASSQFRGRSFQETQYF.

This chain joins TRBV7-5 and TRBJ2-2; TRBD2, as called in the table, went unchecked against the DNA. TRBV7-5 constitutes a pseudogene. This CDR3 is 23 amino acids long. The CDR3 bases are TGTGCCAGAAGCCAGACCAAGACAGGACCCGGGACTAGCGGGAAAAAGAACACCGGGGAGCTGTTTTTT. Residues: CARSQTKTGPGTSGKKNTGELFF.